The text below deals with one T cell receptor (beta chain). What this receptor recognizes is not known. No much larger clonotype is one base removed from it; base qualities were not supplied. The data originate from a study of cytomegalovirus exposure and HLA in healthy donors (dated by TCRdb to 2017 to 2019). Some background on the complete study: In an earlier analysis of about 560 of the donors, under 300 Gb of sequence data and approximately 100 million unique TCR beta sequences from about 180 million T cells were reported. Along with the roughly 700-subject first cohort, a separate validation cohort of around 120 different subjects was used. To predict cytomegalovirus infection status, the study brought together high-throughput TCR immunosequencing, statistical association of individual TCRs with disease status, and machine learning. The T cell repertoires of around 670 subjects were profiled by immunosequencing and related to cytomegalovirus serostatus. The number of donors typed differed by locus, with about 629-630 for A, B, C, DRB1 and DQB1, roughly 520 for DQA1, over 600 for DPA1, and under 490 for DPB1. The later analysis used no new phenotypic data to find candidate immune exposures, relying instead on TCR beta sequences and their occurrence across donors. An early release that covered some 630 HLA-typed donors contained approximately 300 gigabases of sequencing data and 80 million or so unique TCR sequences. A later genetic analysis took genome-wide SNP genotypes for about 55% of the 666 donors and used that subset as a discovery cohort. Five DR-DQ haplotypes were handled as single units for association and clustering because linkage in the cohort was strong. Class I and class II HLA loci were covered by the typing at four-digit resolution. All discovery cohort repertoires had been generated on a single sequencing platform. The genetic ancestry cluster associated with self-reported Caucasian donors included around four fifths of the approximately 410 genotyped donors. An earlier analysis of around 580 of the donors used high-throughput TCR beta sequencing to judge whether each TCR beta V gene segment behaved as functional or pseudogenic. To study patterns of TCR occurrence, a later analysis re-analyzed previously published TCR beta repertoires from 500 to 850 donors and added high-resolution HLA genotyping. On average, about 240,000 unique TCR beta nucleotide sequences were sequenced per donor among some 430 genotyped donors of the cohort, with around 19% of those sequences being non-productive. The study was designed to test whether signatures of past pathogen exposure could be identified by cataloging public T cell receptors. Donor age, sex, ethnicity and CMV serostatus were compiled alongside the repertoire data.

The germline V gene provides CDR1 ENHRY and CDR2 SYGVKD. The CDR3 runs 15 amino acids, cysteine and phenylalanine included. The entry retains the CDR3 DNA only, 45 bases that are in frame from base 1. V lost 9 bases and J lost 5 bases, and the count of bases not matched to a germline gene is 12. Library construction relied on the immunoSEQ multiplex PCR assay. The multiplex PCR relied on a mix of 60 forward primers for TCR Vbeta segments and 13 reverse primers for TCR Jbeta segments. A multiplex PCR assay on genomic DNA amplified the CDR3 region of rearranged TCR beta genes. The amplified TCR beta libraries were sequenced on the Illumina HiSeq System as 87-base-pair reads. The original methods were these. A later analysis tallied about 77 million unique TCR beta chains across the 640 or so repertoires, and around 12 million of those chains were shared by two or more donors. A nearest-neighbor algorithm error-corrected the raw reads and collapsed the reads into unique sequences, merging closely related sequences to remove PCR and sequencing errors. CDR3 sequences were aligned to IMGT reference sequences to assign V, D and J gene segments. For a sequence to be retained, a match of at least six nucleotides was required to both a V gene segment and a J gene segment. Rearrangements were called productive when the CDR3 lacked stop codons and stayed in frame with V and J; all others were non-productive. Following IMGT convention, CDR3 was defined as the stretch from the second conserved V-encoded cysteine up to the conserved J-encoded phenylalanine. The earlier analysis of more than 450 of the donors excluded sequences that lacked an unambiguous match to a single V gene segment. In an earlier analysis of around 590 of the donors, a V segment was called functional when productive rearrangements were above 56.7%, and segregating when the standard deviation between donors exceeded 5%. A statistical classification framework was developed to diagnose cytomegalovirus status using the catalog of TCR beta chain sequences. In a later analysis, V and J genes were assigned by comparing TCR nucleotide sequences against IMGT/GENE-DB human TR gene sequences. Using the TCRdist pipeline, a later analysis assigned CDR3 sequences along with most-parsimonious VDJ recombination scenarios. In a later analysis, each TCR beta chain was defined by its CDR3 amino acid sequence together with its V-gene family, and reads lacking a unique V-gene family were excluded. In a later analysis, approximately 640 highly shared, low-generation-probability nucleotide sequences were removed to address suspected cross-contamination and a sequencing artifact. In a later analysis, a clonal expansion index was calculated for each public chain from normalized within-repertoire ranks of inferred template counts. In a later analysis, generation probabilities were computed with a VDJ recombination model fitted to out-of-frame rearrangements, and the resulting probabilities were checked against IGoR. In a later analysis, hypergeometric tests were used to score TCR-TCR, TCR-HLA and TCR-CMV co-occurrence, with a repertoire-size bias correction applied to TCR pairs. A later analysis estimated false discovery rates by permuting HLA or CMV assignments 20 times. A later analysis grouped co-occurring TCRs with DBSCAN, adding TCRdist sequence similarity when clustering within HLA-allele-positive subsets. Repertoires with fewer than 30,000 or more than 120,000 public chains were left out of co-occurrence clustering, as were roughly five repertoires with anomalous nucleotide sharing. The table comes from immuneACCESS by way of TCRdb, which keeps in-frame sequences with V and J called. Part of the clones is missing from these tables; in studies checked, under half for an unresolved V gene and the rest for unknown reasons. That table gives V, J and clone size, and the DNA gave D and trimming. The sample table shows 150,000 to 200,000 clones, and around three quarters are seen once. Of the sample, roughly 1% is held by the ten largest clones.

The paper's findings and limits, for the study overall: Compared with the approximately 710-donor mean, donors in an Asian-associated ancestry cluster had fewer N-insertions in productive TCRs, according to a later genetic analysis. In a later analysis, most CMV-associated TCR beta chains were found to appear HLA-restricted, with HLA associations seemingly driven largely by CMV exposure. In a later analysis, HLA-associated TCR beta chains were found to be more clonally expanded and to have lower generation probabilities than equally common non-associated chains. Some IMGT-functional V segments, including TRBV6-2 and TRBV6-3, could not be distinguished by the 87-base-pair reads and were therefore excluded. Linkage disequilibrium might explain the correlated functional status among segregating V segments, but an unknown experimental factor could not be ruled out. At a false discovery rate of 0.05, a later analysis linked 16,951 TCR beta sequences to specific HLA alleles. In vitro tests confirmed that a few of the cytomegalovirus-associated TCR beta chains recognize cytomegalovirus antigens. A later analysis found that TCR association rates varied across HLA loci, with DRB1 alleles showing the most associated TCRs and HLA-C alleles the fewest. In this cohort, only TCR beta chains were sequenced, and detectable features were limited by the absence of alpha or paired-chain data. Broadly in line with IMGT annotations, most TCR beta V segments showed up in productive rearrangements about 87% or about 30% of the time in an earlier analysis of around 550 of the donors. Most TCR sequences were seen in very few donors, while some public TCRs were found in many individuals. For the cohort, immune exposure information was limited to CMV serostatus. The presence/absence analyses assumed that sequencing depth was roughly uniform across donors, and that assumption may not be true. A cluster of highly shared sequence variants was judged likely to represent a technical artifact of the sequencing pipeline. A further reported finding was that TCR beta sequences accurately predicted the HLA-A and HLA-B alleles for most subjects in the first cohort. The study listed 164 TCR beta chains as associated with cytomegalovirus. When HLA alleles, especially DR and DQ, strongly co-occurred, attributing TCR associations to individual alleles was difficult. The authors suggested that the approach could potentially be extended to other disease states and immunological phenotypes. Because HLA typing was missing for some donors at each locus, association tests included only the typed subset. An association between a missense DCLRE1C variant and V-gene and J-gene trimming of TCR beta chains was found in a later genetic analysis and replicated in an independent cohort. Cytomegalovirus status was reported to be diagnosed by the classifier with high specificity and sensitivity in both the original and validation cohorts. Because counts were too low, fewer than 20 rarely observed V segments, including chromosome 9 orphons, were excluded from the earlier analysis of some 590 of the donors. A later analysis reported that several top co-occurrence clusters appeared linked to parvovirus B19, influenza, CMV and Epstein-Barr virus.

The cohort comprised some 680 healthy bone marrow donors. At the time of sampling, every cohort member was nominally healthy, though immune exposures that went unrecorded were likely present. The donor tested CMV seronegative, placing the donor among the 350 to 400 seronegative members of the cohort. A peripheral blood sample was collected from each donor, and TCR beta sequencing was performed on peripheral blood mononuclear cells. Genomic DNA was extracted from the blood cell samples with the Qiagen DNeasy Blood Extraction Kit. This receptor was identified in a woman between 40 and 55 years old in good health and CMV-seronegative. The sequencing sample was made of PBMCs. Here the chain combines TRBV10-3 and TRBJ1-5, with 8 middle bases fitting TRBD1. The CDR3 protein: CAISGGAGGDQPQHF. In nucleotide form, the sequence is TGTGCCATATCAGGGGGGGCAGGGGGCGATCAGCCCCAGCATTTT.